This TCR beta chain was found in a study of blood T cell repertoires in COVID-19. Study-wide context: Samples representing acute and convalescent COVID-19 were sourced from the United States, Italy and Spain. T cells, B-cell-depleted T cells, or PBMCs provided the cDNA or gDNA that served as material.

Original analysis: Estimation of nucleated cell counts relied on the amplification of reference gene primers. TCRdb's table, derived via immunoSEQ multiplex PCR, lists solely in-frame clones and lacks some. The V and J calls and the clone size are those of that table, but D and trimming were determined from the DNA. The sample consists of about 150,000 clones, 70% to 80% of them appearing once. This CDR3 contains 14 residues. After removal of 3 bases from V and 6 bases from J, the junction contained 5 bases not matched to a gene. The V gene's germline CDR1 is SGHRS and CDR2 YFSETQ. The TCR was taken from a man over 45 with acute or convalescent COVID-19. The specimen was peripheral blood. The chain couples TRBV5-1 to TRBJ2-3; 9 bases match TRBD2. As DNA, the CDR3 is TGCGCCAGCAGCTATAGCGGGGGAAAGGATACGCAGTATTTT. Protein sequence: CASSYSGGKDTQYF.